This T cell receptor beta chain was profiled in a study of T-cell memory formation after mild COVID-19. Overall study findings and caveats: Contracting CD8+ clones were enriched in EMRA, CD4+ mainly in CM and EM.

One entry per CDR3 protein, called by TCRdb with MiXCR from the 5' RACE reads. The sample records about 84,000 distinct CDR3 sequences, about 14% being singletons. The J segment lost 4 bases and the V segment lost 4 bases, leaving 8 bases of the junction unmatched. Germline-derived CDR1 and CDR2 are SGHRS and YFSETQ. This CDR3 has 14 residues. In this sample, this clonotype turned up a few times. Its antigen is as yet unknown. The sequence was collected from an adult woman who had mild COVID-19 (a few samples of this study predate the infection). Cell type and time point are not known. The chain employs TRBV5-1 and TRBJ2-7, with 7 positions matching TRBD1. Input material: PBMCs or a T cell subset sorted from them (not recorded which). The CDR3 nucleotides read TGCGCCAGCAGCCCAGGGACAGCCTTTTACGAGCAGTACTTC. The encoded protein is CASSPGTAFYEQYF. The variable domain in full, completed from reference TRBV5-1 and TRBJ2-7, reads KAGVTQTPRYLIKTRGQQVTLSCSPISGHRSVSWYQQTPGQGLQFLFEYFSETQRNKGNFPGRFSGRQFSNSRSEMNVSTLELGDSALYLCASSPGTAFYEQYFGPGTRLTVT.